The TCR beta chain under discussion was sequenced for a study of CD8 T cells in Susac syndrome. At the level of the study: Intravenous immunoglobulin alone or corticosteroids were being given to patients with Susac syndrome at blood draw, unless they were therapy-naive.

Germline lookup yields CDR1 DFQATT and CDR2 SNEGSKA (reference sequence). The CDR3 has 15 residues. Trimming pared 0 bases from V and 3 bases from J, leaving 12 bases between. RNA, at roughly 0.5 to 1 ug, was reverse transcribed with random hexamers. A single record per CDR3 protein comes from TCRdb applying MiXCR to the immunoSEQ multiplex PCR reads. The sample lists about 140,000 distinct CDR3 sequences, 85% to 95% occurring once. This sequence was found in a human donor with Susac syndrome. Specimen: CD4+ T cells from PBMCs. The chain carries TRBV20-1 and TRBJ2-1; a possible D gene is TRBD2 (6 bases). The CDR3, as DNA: TGCAGTGCTAGAGATATCGCTAGCGACTACAATGAGCAGTTCTTC. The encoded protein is CSARDIASDYNEQFF.